The clone carrying this T cell receptor beta chain was picked up a small number of times. The CDR3 extends over 16 amino acids. CDR1 and CDR2 (germline): LNHNV, YYDKDF (reference sequence). V lost 0 bases and J 5 bases, leaving 16 bases between the germline ends. The entry originates in a study of blood T cells in healthy people across ages. Isolation of PBMCs gave at least 6 million cells per sample. A second roughly 6 to 11 cycle PCR used barcoded and J-beta primers. Via MiXCR, TCRdb re-called the 5' RACE reads, giving one row per CDR3 protein. This sample has 780,000 or so distinct CDR3 sequences; 25% occur once, and the top ten carry around 3.6%. The same data also went into a second study, on T cells of mothers and their children. That source notes: A second PCR was performed with the M1S primer. This primer added sample barcodes and 2-4 random nucleotides. A slight, non-significant increase in overlap was found for related mother-child pairs relative to unrelated pairs. None of the identified T cell clones proved to be persistent microchimeric clones.

The genes are TRBV15 and TRBJ2-5; D is possibly TRBD2 (5 bases). Sequencing was carried out using blood. The sequence derives from a boy between 10 and 17 years old in good health. The CDR3 loop is CATSRDGRRMGETQYF. In DNA form, the CDR3 reads TGTGCCACCAGCAGAGACGGCAGGAGGATGGGGGAGACCCAGTACTTC.